These 10 T cell receptor beta chains share one sample of origin, sequenced in a study of shared clonotypes between healthy human individuals. Data came from immunoSEQ multiplex PCR; TCRdb stores just in-frame clones and leaves some out. The sample contains about 690,000 clones, around 90% of which appear only once. The sequencing sample was made of memory CD8+ T cells from PBMCs. The subset here: CD45RO+ cells pooled with CCR7-negative TemRA cells. These TCRs come from a man aged 18 to 29 in good health. Some clones in this sample may be carry-over from other donors' samples.

The chain uses TRBV5-1 and TRBJ2-7; tentatively, D is TRBD2 (5 bases). The CDR3 is made up of 16 amino acids. Looked up from germline, CDR1 is SGHRS and CDR2 is YFSETQ. V shed 4 bases and J shed 0 bases, with 17 bases lying between them. CDR3 DNA: TGCGCCAGCAGCATTGAGGGTCCCCGAAGCTCCTACGAGCAGTACTTC. Translated: CASSIEGPRSSYEQYF.

The chain employs TRBV4-1 and TRBJ2-5, with a weak D call TRBD1 (6 bases). Trimming took 0 bases from V and 2 from J, leaving 13 bases between them. Germline CDR1 MGHRA, CDR2 YSYEKL. This CDR3 has 16 amino acids. CDR3 amino acids: CASSQDKLRGQETQYF. In DNA, the CDR3 is TGCGCCAGCAGCCAAGATAAGCTCAGGGGACAAGAGACCCAGTACTTC.

The chain employs TRBV7-9 and TRBJ2-5, with a possible D match to TRBD2 (6 bases). The CDR3 loop spans 17 amino acids. Germline V gene lookup returns CDR1 SEHNR and CDR2 FQNEAQ (reference sequence). V lost 1 base, J lost 5 bases, and 20 bases lay in between. CDR3 DNA: TGTGCCAGCAGCTTAGTTTGGGTGAGCGGGTCTTCCGAGACCCAGTACTTC. Its protein is CASSLVWVSGSSETQYF.

This chain connects TRBV27 to TRBJ1-4, with D tentatively TRBD1 (5 bases). Trimming cost V 6 bases and J 3 bases, with 11 bases left between them. CDR3 length: 14 amino acids. Germline loops: CDR1 MNHEY, CDR2 SMNVEV (reference sequence). The CDR3 DNA sequence: TGTGCCAGCAGGCCTCAGGGTCCTAATGAAAAACTGTTTTTT. It specifies CASRPQGPNEKLFF.

The chain uses TRBV30 and TRBJ2-1, with a tentative D call TRBD1 (6 bases). V lost 6 bases and J 4 bases, leaving 13 bases between the germline ends. The CDR3 is 13 residues long. CDR1 and CDR2 (germline): GTSNPN, SVGIG (reference sequence). The CDR3 coding sequence is TGTGCCTGTATCCGGGACACATACAATGAGCAGTTCTTC. It is translated as CACIRDTYNEQFF.

The DNA for the CDR3 is TGTGCCACCAGTGTTAGGGGAGAGAGAAAACTGTTTTTT. This gives the protein CATSVRGERKLFF. This chain connects TRBV15 to TRBJ1-4; maybe TRBD1 (5 bases). The CDR3 consists of 13 residues. Trimming pared 6 bases from V and 10 bases from J, leaving 15 bases between. Germline loops: CDR1 LNHNV, CDR2 YYDKDF (reference sequence).

The chain has TRBV28 and TRBJ2-3; weak D call: TRBD1 (6 bases). The CDR3 loop spans 13 amino acids. V lost 10 bases to trimming and J lost 2 bases, with 13 bases between them. Germline-derived CDR1 and CDR2 are MDHEN and SYDVKM. CDR3 loop: CATWAGDTDTQYF. CDR3 sequence (DNA): TGTGCCACCTGGGCAGGGGACACAGATACGCAGTATTTT.

The CDR3 spells CASSITSNYEQYF. DNA of the CDR3: TGTGCCAGTAGTATAACTAGTAACTACGAGCAGTACTTC. The rearrangement uses TRBV19 and TRBJ2-7; D is perhaps TRBD2 (5 bases). Germline V gene sequence: CDR1 LNHDA, CDR2 SQIVND (reference sequence). With 2 bases removed from V and 3 bases from J, the gap between germline ends came to 8 bases. The CDR3 extends over 13 amino acids.

This clone is a singleton in its sample. This chain connects TRBV9 to TRBJ1-1, with D unclear. CDR1 SGDLS and CDR2 YYNGEE come from the germline V gene. CDR3 length: 13 residues. V shed 3 bases and J shed 1 base, with 7 bases lying between them. The CDR3 loop is CASSEGQNTEAFF. The DNA of the CDR3 is TGTGCCAGCAGCGAAGGGCAGAACACTGAAGCTTTCTTT.

The J gene is TRBJ1-1, the V gene TRBV6-5; no clear D. The CDR3 consists of 14 residues. Germline loops: CDR1 MNHEY, CDR2 SVGAGI. Trimming removed 7 bases at V and 1 base at J, with 13 bases between. CDR3 protein: CASILGQSNTEAFF. The CDR3 bases are TGTGCCAGCATTTTAGGGCAATCGAACACTGAAGCTTTCTTT.